What follows are 18 T cell receptor beta chains derived from one specimen sequenced in a study of CD8+CD57+ T cells in acquired aplastic anemia. Flow cytometry had shown expanded CD8+CD57+ cells in the patients chosen for sequencing. The template used for profiling TCR beta VDJ and CDR3 was genomic DNA. One entry per CDR3 protein, called by TCRdb with MiXCR from the reads. The top ten hold under 55% of the sample, which has around 200,000 distinct CDR3 sequences, 63% seen once. Input material: sorted CD4+, CD8+, or CD8+CD57+ T cells (not recorded which) from PBMCs. The receptors were gathered from a human donor with aplastic anemia.

The chain employs TRBV10-3 and TRBJ2-3, with TRBD1 matching over 7 bases. V gave up 9 bases and J gave up 0 bases; unmatched junction bases: 3. Germline CDR1 and CDR2: ENHRY and SYGVKD. The CDR3 is 13 residues long. CDR3 nucleotide sequence: TGTGCCATTACGACAGGGAGCACAGATACGCAGTATTTT. It encodes CAITTGSTDTQYF.

This clonotype has at least ten counts. The V gene is TRBV19, the J gene TRBJ1-2; D uncertain. CDR1 and CDR2 (germline): LNHDA, SQIVND (reference sequence). This CDR3 region has 15 residues. V was shortened by 3 bases and J by 5 bases, with 16 bases between the two germline ends. CDR3 DNA sequence: TGTGCCAGTAGTATTGGGAGACACATTTATTATGGCTACACCTTC. This codes for CASSIGRHIYYGYTF.

In its sample, this clonotype was seen many times. This chain joins TRBV24-1 and TRBJ1-1; tentatively, D is TRBD1 (5 bases). The length of the CDR3 is 14 residues. Germline values: CDR1 KGHDR, CDR2 SFDVKD. Trimming took 8 bases from V and 7 from J, leaving 19 bases between them. The CDR3, as DNA: TGTGCCACCAAAGTGACAGTTCCAGGCGGTGAAGCTTTCTTT. Translating it yields CATKVTVPGGEAFF.

In DNA, the CDR3 is TGCAGTGCGAGCCAGGGGAACACTGAAGCTTTCTTT. Encoded protein: CSASQGNTEAFF. This sequence joins TRBV20-1 and TRBJ1-1; tentatively, D is TRBD1 (5 bases). CDR3 length: 12 amino acids. V lost 6 bases and J 1 base, leaving 9 bases between the germline ends. CDR1 is DFQATT, CDR2 SNEGSKA, per germline (reference sequence).

The gene calls are TRBV10-3 and TRBJ1-5; a possible D gene is TRBD1 (6 bases). V shed 5 bases and J shed 6 bases, with 14 bases lying between them. Germline values: CDR1 ENHRY, CDR2 SYGVKD. This CDR3 has 14 residues. CDR3: CAISLTGEGQPQHF. The CDR3, as DNA: TGTGCCATCAGTCTGACAGGAGAAGGTCAGCCCCAGCATTTT.

In regard to this clonotype: A much larger clone differs from this one at a single base, so this may be a read error. The chain links TRBV5-8 to TRBJ2-2; either TRBD1 or TRBD2 may fit D (6 bases each). Germline CDR1 reads SGHTS; CDR2 reads YDEGEE. The CDR3 is 15 residues long. Trimming took off 3 bases at V and 5 bases at J, with 14 bases between the two ends. DNA of the CDR3: TGTGCCAGCAGCTGGGGGGCAGGGTGGACCGGGGAGCTGTTTTTT. This encodes CASSWGAGWTGELFF.

The CDR3 reads CASSNTGTQPQHF. CDR3 coding DNA: TGTGCCAGCAGCAATACAGGGACTCAGCCCCAGCATTTT. The chain couples TRBV7-8 to TRBJ1-5; a weak D match, TRBD1 (6 bases). CDR3 length: 13 residues. V lost 5 bases to trimming and J lost 6 bases, with 11 bases between them. Per germline, CDR1 SGHVS and CDR2 FQNEAQ.

With regard to this clonotype: At one end, the junction sequence differs from germline, possibly due to a read error. This sequence joins TRBV5-4 and TRBJ2-3, with a tentative D call TRBD1 (5 bases). The germline gives CDR1 SGHNT, CDR2 YYREEE (reference sequence). The CDR3 has 13 residues. The CDR3 here is CASGFQGGDTQYF. The CDR3 nucleotides are TGTGCCAGCGGCTTCCAGGGCGGAGATACGCAGTATTTT.

This chain links TRBV7-2 with TRBJ2-1; D uncertain. Germline loops: CDR1 SGHTA, CDR2 FQGNSA. The CDR3 extends over 15 amino acids. Between the trimmed V and J ends, which lost 0 bases and 1 base, there was a span of 7 bases. Here the CDR3 DNA reads TGTGCCAGCAGCTTAGCCTACGCTTCCTACAATGAGCAGTTCTTC. This codes for CASSLAYASYNEQFF.

The chain has TRBV7-2 and TRBJ2-3; D may correspond to TRBD1 or TRBD2 (6 bases each). CDR1 SGHTA and CDR2 FQGNSA come from the germline V gene. This CDR3 is 15 amino acids long. Deletions cut 5 bases from V and 0 bases from J, with 12 bases between. As DNA, the CDR3 is TGTGCCAGCAGCGCCGGGGGCCTCAGCACAGATACGCAGTATTTT. This encodes CASSAGGLSTDTQYF.

This chain links TRBV2 with TRBJ2-5; unclear D gene. The germline V gene encodes CDR1 SNHLY and CDR2 FYNNEI. The length of the CDR3 is 12 residues. V was clipped by 1 base and J by 6 bases, with 6 bases between them. For the CDR3, the DNA is TGTGCCAGCAGTGAAGGGGTGAAGACCCAGTACTTC. It is translated as CASSEGVKTQYF.

This clonotype appeared a single time. The CDR3 protein is CAISDGQSNYGYTF. DNA for the CDR3: TGTGCCATCAGTGACGGACAGTCAAACTATGGCTACACCTTC. The genes are TRBV10-3 and TRBJ1-2, with a possible D match to TRBD1 (6 bases). This CDR3 region has 14 residues. Germline CDR1 and CDR2: ENHRY and SYGVKD. V lost 3 bases to trimming and J lost 2 bases, with 10 bases between them.

The chain uses TRBV24-1 and TRBJ2-6, with D perhaps given as TRBD1 or TRBD2 (5 bases each). Trimming removed 10 bases from V and 0 bases from J, with 12 bases in between. This CDR3 is 15 amino acids long. The V gene's germline CDR1 is KGHDR and CDR2 SFDVKD. The DNA for the CDR3 is TGTGCCACTACAGGTAGCGCCTCTGGGGCCAACGTCCTGACTTTC. Translated: CATTGSASGANVLTF.

The genes are TRBV20-1 and TRBJ2-1; 8 nucleotides line up with TRBD2. The CDR3 runs to 15 residues. Germline lookup yields CDR1 DFQATT and CDR2 SNEGSKA (reference sequence). V lost 1 base, J lost 4 bases, and 6 bases stayed unmatched. The CDR3: CSARVLTSGYNEQFF. CDR3 sequence (DNA): TGCAGTGCTAGAGTTTTAACTAGCGGATACAATGAGCAGTTCTTC.

Ten or more counts support this clonotype. This sequence joins TRBV10-3 and TRBJ2-1, with D possibly being TRBD1 (5 bases). The CDR3 is 14 amino acids. Looked up from germline, CDR1 is ENHRY and CDR2 is SYGVKD. The V gene lost 10 bases and the J gene lost 0 bases, with 13 bases spanning the gap. The CDR3, as DNA: TGTGCCACCCTGGGGCAGAGCTCCTACAATGAGCAGTTCTTC. Residues: CATLGQSSYNEQFF.

This clonotype was seen at least ten times. The chain carries TRBV6-5 and TRBJ1-1; TRBD1 is a possible D gene (5 bases). Germline V gives CDR1 MNHEY, CDR2 SVGAGI. Trimming removed 1 base from V and 0 bases from J, with 9 bases in between. The CDR3 is made up of 15 amino acids. The CDR3 sequence: CASSYLGPLNTEAFF. CDR3 bases: TGTGCCAGCAGTTACTTGGGACCGTTGAACACTGAAGCTTTCTTT.

The CDR3 here is CASTQDREGTEAFF. DNA for the CDR3: TGTGCCAGCACCCAGGACAGGGAGGGCACTGAAGCTTTCTTT. The chain is built from TRBV13 and TRBJ1-1; 8 bases line up with TRBD1. CDR3 size: 14 residues. J gave up 4 bases and V 7 bases, and 8 bases lay outside the gene matches. Looked up from germline, CDR1 is PRHDT and CDR2 is FYEKMQ (reference sequence).

The gene calls are TRBV7-9 and TRBJ2-7, with 7 positions matching TRBD1. This CDR3 has 15 amino acids. CDR1 and CDR2 (germline): SEHNR, FQNEAQ (reference sequence). V lost 1 base and J lost 5; bases outside the gene matches: 8. The DNA for the CDR3 is TGTGCCAGCAGCTTAGGGACAGGCTACGAACACGAGCAGTACTTC. As protein: CASSLGTGYEHEQYF.